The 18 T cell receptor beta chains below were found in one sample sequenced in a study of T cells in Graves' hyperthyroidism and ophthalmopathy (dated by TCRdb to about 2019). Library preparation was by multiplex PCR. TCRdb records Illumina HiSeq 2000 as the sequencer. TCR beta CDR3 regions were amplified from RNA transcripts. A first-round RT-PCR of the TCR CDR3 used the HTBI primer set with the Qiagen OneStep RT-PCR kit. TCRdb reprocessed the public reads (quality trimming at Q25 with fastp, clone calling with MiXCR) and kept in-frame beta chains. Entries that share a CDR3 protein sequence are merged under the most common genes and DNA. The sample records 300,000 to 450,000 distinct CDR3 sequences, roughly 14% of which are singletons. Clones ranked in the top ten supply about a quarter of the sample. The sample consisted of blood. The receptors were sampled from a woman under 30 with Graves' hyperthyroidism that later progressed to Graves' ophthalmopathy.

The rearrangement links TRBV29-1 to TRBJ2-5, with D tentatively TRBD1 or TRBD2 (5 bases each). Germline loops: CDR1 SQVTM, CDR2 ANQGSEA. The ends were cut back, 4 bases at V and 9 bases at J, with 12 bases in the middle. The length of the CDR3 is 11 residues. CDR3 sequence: CSVGSRGAQYF. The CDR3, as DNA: TGCAGCGTTGGATCCCGAGGGGCCCAGTACTTC.

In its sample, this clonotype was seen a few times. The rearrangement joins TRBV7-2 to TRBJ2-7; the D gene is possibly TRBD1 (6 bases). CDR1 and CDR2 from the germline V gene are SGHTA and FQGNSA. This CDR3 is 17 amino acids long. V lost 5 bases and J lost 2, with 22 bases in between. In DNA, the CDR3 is TGTGCCAGCAGCGACATTGACTTGAGGGGGATAACCTACGAGCAGTACTTC. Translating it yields CASSDIDLRGITYEQYF.

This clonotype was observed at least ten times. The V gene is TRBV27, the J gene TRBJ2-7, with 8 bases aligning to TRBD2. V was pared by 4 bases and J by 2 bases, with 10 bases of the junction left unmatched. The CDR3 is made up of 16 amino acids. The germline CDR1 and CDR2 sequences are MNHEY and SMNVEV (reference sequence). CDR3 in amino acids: CASSSLASGRTYEQYF. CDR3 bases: TGTGCCAGCAGTTCCCTTGCTAGCGGGCGTACCTACGAGCAGTACTTC.

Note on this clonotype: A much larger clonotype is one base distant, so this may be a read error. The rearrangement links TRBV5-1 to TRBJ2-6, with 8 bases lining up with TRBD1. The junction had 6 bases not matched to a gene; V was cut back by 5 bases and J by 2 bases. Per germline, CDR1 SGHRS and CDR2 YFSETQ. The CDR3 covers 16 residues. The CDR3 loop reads CASSGQGEAGANVLTF. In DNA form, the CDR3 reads TGCGCCAGCAGTGGACAGGGTGAGGCTGGGGCCAACGTCCTGACTTTC.

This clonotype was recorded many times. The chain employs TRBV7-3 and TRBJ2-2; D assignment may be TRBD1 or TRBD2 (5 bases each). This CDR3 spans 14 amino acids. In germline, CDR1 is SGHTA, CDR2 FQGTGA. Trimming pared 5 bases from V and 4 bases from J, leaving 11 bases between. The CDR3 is CASSPGTVTGELFF. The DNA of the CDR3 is TGTGCCAGCAGCCCCGGGACGGTCACCGGGGAGCTGTTTTTT.

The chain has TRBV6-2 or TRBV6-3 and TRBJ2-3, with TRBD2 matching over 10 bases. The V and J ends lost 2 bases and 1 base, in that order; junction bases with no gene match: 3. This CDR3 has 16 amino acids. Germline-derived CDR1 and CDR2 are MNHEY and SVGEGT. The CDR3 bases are TGTGCCAGCAGTTACCGGACTAGCGGAGGCACAGATACGCAGTATTTT. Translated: CASSYRTSGGTDTQYF.

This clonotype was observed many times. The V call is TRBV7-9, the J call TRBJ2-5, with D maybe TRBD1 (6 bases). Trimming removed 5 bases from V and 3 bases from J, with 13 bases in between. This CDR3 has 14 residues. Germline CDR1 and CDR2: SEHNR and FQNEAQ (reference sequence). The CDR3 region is CASSPLTGEETQYF. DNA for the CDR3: TGTGCCAGCAGCCCCTTGACAGGAGAAGAGACCCAGTACTTC.

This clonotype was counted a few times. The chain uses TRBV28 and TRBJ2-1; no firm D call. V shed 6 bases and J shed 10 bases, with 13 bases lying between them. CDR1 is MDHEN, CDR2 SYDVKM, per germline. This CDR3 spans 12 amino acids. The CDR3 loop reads CASSPLGSEQFF. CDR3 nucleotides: TGTGCCAGCAGCCCCCTGGGCTCGGAGCAGTTCTTC.

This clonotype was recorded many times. The CDR3 reads CASSGGVQGNEQYF. DNA for the CDR3: TGTGCCAGCAGTGGAGGGGTACAGGGCAACGAGCAGTACTTC. The chain recombines TRBV6-1 with TRBJ2-7, with D perhaps matching TRBD1 (6 bases). The CDR3 loop spans 14 amino acids. V gave up 4 bases and J gave up 5 bases, with 15 bases separating them. CDR1 MNHNS and CDR2 SASEGT come from the germline V gene.

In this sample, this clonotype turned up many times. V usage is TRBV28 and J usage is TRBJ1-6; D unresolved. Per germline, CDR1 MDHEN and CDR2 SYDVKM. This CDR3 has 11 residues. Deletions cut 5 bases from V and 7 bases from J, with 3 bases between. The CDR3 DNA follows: TGTGCCAGCAGTAAAAATTCACCCCTCCACTTT. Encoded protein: CASSKNSPLHF.

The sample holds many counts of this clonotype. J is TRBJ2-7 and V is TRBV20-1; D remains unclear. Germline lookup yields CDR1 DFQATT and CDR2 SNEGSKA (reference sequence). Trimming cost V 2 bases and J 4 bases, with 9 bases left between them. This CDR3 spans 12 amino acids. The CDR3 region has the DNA TGCAGTGCTAGAAAGTCCGGTTACGAGCAGTACTTC. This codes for CSARKSGYEQYF.

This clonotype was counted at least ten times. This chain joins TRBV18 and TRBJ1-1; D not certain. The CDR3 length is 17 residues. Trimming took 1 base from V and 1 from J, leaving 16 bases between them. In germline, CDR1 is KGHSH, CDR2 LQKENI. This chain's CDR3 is CASSPLSTFSTNTEAFF. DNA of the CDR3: TGTGCCAGCTCACCACTTTCAACGTTTAGTACGAACACTGAAGCTTTCTTT.

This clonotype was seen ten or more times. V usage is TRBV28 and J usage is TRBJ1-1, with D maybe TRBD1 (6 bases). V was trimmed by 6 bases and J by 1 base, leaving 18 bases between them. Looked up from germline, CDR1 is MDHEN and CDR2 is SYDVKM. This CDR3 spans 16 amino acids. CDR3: CASSLPGGTKNTEAFF. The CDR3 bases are TGTGCCAGCAGCCTCCCCGGCGGGACAAAGAACACTGAAGCTTTCTTT.

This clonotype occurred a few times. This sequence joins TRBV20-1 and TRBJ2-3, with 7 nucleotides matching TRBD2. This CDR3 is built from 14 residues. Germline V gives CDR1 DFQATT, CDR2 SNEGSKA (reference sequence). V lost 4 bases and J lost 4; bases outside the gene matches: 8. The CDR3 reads CSATLGEGPDTQYF. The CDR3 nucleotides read TGCAGTGCTACCTTAGGGGAGGGCCCAGATACGCAGTATTTT.

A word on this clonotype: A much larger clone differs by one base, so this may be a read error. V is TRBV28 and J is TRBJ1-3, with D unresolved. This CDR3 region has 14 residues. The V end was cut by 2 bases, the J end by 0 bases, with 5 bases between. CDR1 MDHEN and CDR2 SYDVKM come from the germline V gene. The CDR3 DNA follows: TGTGCCAGCAGTTTAGTCGCCTCTGGAAACACCATATATTTT. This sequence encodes CASSLVASGNTIYF. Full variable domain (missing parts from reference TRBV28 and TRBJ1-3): DVKVTQSSRYLVKRTGEKVFLECVQDMDHENMFWYRQDPGLGLRLIYFSYDVKMKEKGDIPEGYSVSREKKERFSLILESASTNQTSMYLCASSLVASGNTIYFGEGSWLTVV.

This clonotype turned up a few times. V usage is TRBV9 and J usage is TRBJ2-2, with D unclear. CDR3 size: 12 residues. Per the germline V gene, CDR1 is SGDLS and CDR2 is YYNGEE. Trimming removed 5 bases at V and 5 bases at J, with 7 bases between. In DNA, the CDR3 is TGTGCCAGCAGTGCAACGACCGGGGAGCTGTTTTTT. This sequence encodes CASSATTGELFF.

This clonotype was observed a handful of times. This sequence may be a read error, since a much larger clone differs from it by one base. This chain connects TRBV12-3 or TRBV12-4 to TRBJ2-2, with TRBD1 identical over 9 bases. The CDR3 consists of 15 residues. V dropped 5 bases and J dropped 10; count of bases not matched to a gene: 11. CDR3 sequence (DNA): TGTGCCAGCAGTGGGGGGACAGGGAGAGGCGAGGAGCTGTTTTTT. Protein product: CASSGGTGRGEELFF.

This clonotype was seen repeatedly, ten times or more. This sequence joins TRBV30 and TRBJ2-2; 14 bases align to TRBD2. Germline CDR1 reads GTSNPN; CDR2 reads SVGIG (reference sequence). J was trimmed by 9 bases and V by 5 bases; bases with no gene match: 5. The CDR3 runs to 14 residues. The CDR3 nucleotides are TGTGCCTGGGGGACTAGCGGGAGTATGCGGGAGCTGTTTTTT. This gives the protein CAWGTSGSMRELFF.